One and the same sample provided the 13 T cell receptor beta chains below, sequenced in a study of blood T cell repertoires in COVID-19. This table comes from immunoSEQ multiplex PCR, and its TCRdb copy is limited to in-frame clones, with some not included. The sample holds a few hundred thousand clones, roughly 90% seen once. Source material: peripheral blood. These receptors originate from a woman in her 30s with COVID-19, enrolled during active disease.

This clone was found a few times. The chain is built from TRBV7-2 and TRBJ2-1; 10 positions match TRBD1. In germline, CDR1 is SGHTA, CDR2 FQGNSA. CDR3 length: 15 residues. With 5 bases clipped from V and 6 bases from J, the junction kept 7 bases outside the gene matches. The CDR3 sequence is CASSPRQGAANEQFF. The DNA for the CDR3 is TGTGCCAGCAGCCCACGACAGGGGGCGGCCAATGAGCAGTTCTTC.

The gene calls are TRBV27 and TRBJ2-3, with 10 bases lining up with TRBD2. V was clipped by 4 bases and J by 5 bases; unmatched bases: 12. This CDR3 has 17 residues. CDR1 is MNHEY and CDR2 is SMNVEV in the germline V gene (reference sequence). The CDR3 coding sequence is TGTGCCAGCAGTTCCCCGGGTCTAGCGGGAGCAGGAGATACGCAGTATTTT. Translation: CASSSPGLAGAGDTQYF.

The rearrangement links TRBV11-2 to TRBJ2-1; possibly TRBD2 for D (6 bases). CDR1 is SGHAT and CDR2 is FQNNGV in the germline V gene. The V and J ends lost 0 bases and 3 bases respectively, with 9 bases between them. CDR3 length: 15 amino acids. This chain's CDR3 is CASSLDGSFYNEQFF. As DNA, the CDR3 is TGTGCCAGCAGCTTAGACGGGAGTTTCTACAATGAGCAGTTCTTC.

This clone appeared a single time. This rearrangement joins TRBV20-1 to TRBJ1-5; no definite D call. The CDR3 spans 12 residues. Trimming shortened V by 3 bases and J by 4 bases, and 7 bases separated the two germline ends. CDR1 is DFQATT and CDR2 is SNEGSKA in the germline V gene (reference sequence). The CDR3 nucleotides are TGCAGTGCTAGTTTTCGTAATCAGCCCCAGCATTTT. Translation: CSASFRNQPQHF.

The CDR3 here is CASRLGQGHRYYGYTF. The CDR3, as DNA: TGTGCCAGTAGGCTCGGACAGGGCCACCGATACTATGGCTACACCTTC. The chain is built from TRBV19 and TRBJ1-2; 8 bases map to TRBD1. The V segment lost 6 bases and the J segment 3 bases; nucleotides outside the gene matches: 12. This CDR3 contains 16 residues. Germline CDR1 is LNHDA and CDR2 is SQIVND (reference sequence).

The chain is built from TRBV2 and TRBJ2-1; 9 bases line up with TRBD2. CDR3 length: 14 residues. Looked up from germline, CDR1 is SNHLY and CDR2 is FYNNEI. Trimming at V came to 7 bases and at J to 7 bases, leaving 8 bases not matched to a gene. The CDR3 region is CASILLAGFNEQFF. The CDR3 region has the DNA TGTGCCAGCATCCTGCTAGCGGGATTTAATGAGCAGTTCTTC.

The V call is TRBV28, the J call TRBJ1-1; D gene ambiguous. This CDR3 region has 12 residues. V lost 5 bases and J 11 bases, leaving 15 bases between the germline ends. The germline V gene encodes CDR1 MDHEN and CDR2 SYDVKM. The CDR3: CASSRPTRGAFF. The CDR3 DNA follows: TGTGCCAGCAGTCGTCCTACGAGAGGGGCTTTCTTT.

The chain uses TRBV6-5 and TRBJ2-3; 9 bases match TRBD1. V was pared by 2 bases and J by 4 bases, with 7 bases of the junction left unmatched. This CDR3 region has 16 residues. CDR1 MNHEY and CDR2 SVGAGI come from the germline V gene. This CDR3 is CASSYRTGDGADTQYF. CDR3 coding DNA: TGTGCCAGCAGTTACCGGACAGGGGATGGGGCAGATACGCAGTATTTT.

The chain is built from TRBV11-3 and TRBJ1-2; a possible D gene is TRBD1 (6 bases). The CDR3 runs 14 residues. V lost 5 bases and J 7 bases, leaving 17 bases between the germline ends. Germline-derived CDR1 and CDR2 are SGHNT and YENEEA. CDR3 loop: CASSPNRDASGYTF. The DNA for the CDR3 is TGTGCCAGCAGCCCAAACAGGGATGCAAGTGGCTACACCTTC.

The genes are TRBV5-6 and TRBJ1-1, with TRBD1 identical over 9 bases. CDR1 and CDR2 from the germline V gene are SGHDT and YYEEEE. This CDR3 has 14 amino acids. The trim removed 4 bases at V and 4 bases at J, leaving 5 bases unmatched. CDR3 sequence reads: CASSQQGAGTEAFF. The CDR3 DNA follows: TGTGCCAGCAGCCAACAGGGGGCCGGCACTGAAGCTTTCTTT.

V and J are TRBV6-2 or TRBV6-3 and TRBJ2-5; 10 nucleotides align to TRBD2. With V trimmed by 3 bases and J by 2 bases, 15 bases remained unmatched. Germline-derived CDR1 and CDR2 are MNHEY and SVGEGT. The CDR3 spans 19 residues. CDR3 bases: TGTGCCAGCAGTTATTATTGGCTAGCGGGAGACCGGCTTCAAGAGACCCAGTACTTC. It specifies CASSYYWLAGDRLQETQYF.

This clone was seen once. The V and J genes are TRBV14 and TRBJ1-4; 7 bases line up with TRBD1. V gave up 6 bases and J gave up 3 bases; unmatched junction bases: 7. Germline V gene data show CDR1 as SGHDN and CDR2 as FVKESK. The CDR3 consists of 15 residues. The CDR3 loop reads CASSPWQGANEKLFF. CDR3 DNA: TGTGCCAGCAGTCCCTGGCAGGGGGCTAATGAAAAACTGTTTTTT.

This clone was found once. This chain connects TRBV9 to TRBJ1-5; the D is unclear. Germline lookup yields CDR1 SGDLS and CDR2 YYNGEE. The CDR3 has 16 residues. V shed 3 bases and J shed 6 bases, with 19 bases lying between them. DNA for the CDR3: TGTGCCAGCAGCGCTCCAAGGCCCCTAGGACTTCAGCCCCAGCATTTT. This translates into CASSAPRPLGLQPQHF.